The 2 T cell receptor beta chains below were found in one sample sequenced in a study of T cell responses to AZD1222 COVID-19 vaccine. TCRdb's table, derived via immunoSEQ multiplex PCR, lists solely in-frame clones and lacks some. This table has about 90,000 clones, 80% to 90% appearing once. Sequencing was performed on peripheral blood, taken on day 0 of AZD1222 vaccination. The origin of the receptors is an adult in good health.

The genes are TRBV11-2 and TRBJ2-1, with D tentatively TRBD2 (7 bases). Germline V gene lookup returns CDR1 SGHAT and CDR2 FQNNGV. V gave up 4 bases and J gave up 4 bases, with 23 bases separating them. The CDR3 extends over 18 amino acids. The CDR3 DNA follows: TGTGCCAGCAGCTGGGAGATCACGGGGGGCCCGGCTTACAATGAGCAGTTCTTC. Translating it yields CASSWEITGGPAYNEQFF.

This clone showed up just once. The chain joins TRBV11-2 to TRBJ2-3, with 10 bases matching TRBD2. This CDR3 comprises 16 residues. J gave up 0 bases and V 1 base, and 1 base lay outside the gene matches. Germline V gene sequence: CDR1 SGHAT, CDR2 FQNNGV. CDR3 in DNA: TGTGCCAGCAGCTTAGTGACTAGCGGGAGCACAGATACGCAGTATTTT. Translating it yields CASSLVTSGSTDTQYF. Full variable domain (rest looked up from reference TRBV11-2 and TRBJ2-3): EAGVAQSPRYKIIEKRQSVAFWCNPISGHATLYWYQQILGQGPKLLIQFQNNGVVDDSQLPKDRFSAERLKGVDSTLKIQPAKLEDSAVYLCASSLVTSGSTDTQYFGPGTRLTVL.